The source of this TCR beta chain is a study of cytomegalovirus exposure and HLA in healthy donors. Study information: Out of approximately 400 genotyped donors, less than 85% belonged to the Caucasian-associated ancestry cluster. Study-wide points: Researchers reportedly found TCR beta sequences accurately predicted most subjects' HLA-A and HLA-B alleles. Exclusion as indistinguishable affected some V segments, including TRBV6-2 and TRBV6-3. Rates of TCR association differed by HLA locus in a later analysis, with DRB1 highest and HLA-C lowest.

V lost 5 bases and J lost 6, with 16 bases in between. The CDR3 spans 14 residues. Germline V gene sequence: CDR1 LNHDA, CDR2 SQIVND (reference sequence). Points on this clone: As yet, its antigen is unknown.

Amplification used 60 Vbeta primers and 13 Jbeta primers. Method: immunoSEQ multiplex PCR; TCRdb's copy keeps in-frame clones and lacks some. The listing contains about 40,000 clones. This receptor was taken from a woman in her 30s in good health and CMV-seronegative. Sequences were obtained from PBMCs. The chain combines TRBV19 with TRBJ1-1, with D tentatively TRBD1 (5 bases). CDR3 amino acids: CASSYTGGGAEAFF. CDR3 bases: TGTGCCAGTAGTTATACCGGAGGAGGGGCTGAAGCTTTCTTT.